Listed below are T cell receptor beta chains from one sample, sequenced in a study of T cells in Graves' hyperthyroidism and ophthalmopathy. MiXCR, run by TCRdb on the multiplex PCR reads, gives a single entry per CDR3 protein. The table includes about 760,000 distinct CDR3 sequences, approximately 40% detected once. Material: blood. The receptors stem from a woman between 40 and 55 years old with Graves' hyperthyroidism. The CDR3 runs from the conserved cysteine through the conserved F or W. A D gene is named only where the DNA matches it firmly. Clone sizes are given selectively: once, few, many, or a class where the clone is expanded.

clone_size | cdr3_length | d_call | j_call | v_call | cdr3_aa | cdr3_nt
once | 14 | - | TRBJ1-1 | TRBV7-8 | CASSTLQGYDEAFF | TGTGCCAGCAGCACACTTCAGGGGTATGATGAAGCTTTCTTT
- | 14 | TRBD1 | TRBJ1-4 | TRBV20-1 | CSALTGQGHEKLFF | TGCAGTGCTCTAACGGGACAGGGGCATGAAAAACTGTTTTTT
many | 15 | TRBD1 | TRBJ1-2 | TRBV7-2 | CASSHDRVWNYGYTF | TGTGCCAGCAGCCATGACAGGGTTTGGAACTATGGCTACACCTTC
few | 16 | - | TRBJ2-7 | TRBV4-3 | CASSPGTTGTLYEQYF | TGCGCCAGCAGCCCGGGCACAACAGGGACCCTCTACGAGCAGTACTTC
many | 16 | TRBD1 | TRBJ2-7 | TRBV7-9 | CASSYPTGTGDIEQYF | TGTGCCAGCAGCTACCCTACCGGGACAGGGGATATCGAGCAGTACTTC
many | 13 | - | TRBJ1-2 | TRBV7-2 | CASSLTATYGYTF | TGTGCCAGCAGCCTAACAGCGACCTATGGCTACACCTTC
many | 13 | TRBD1 | TRBJ1-4 | TRBV12-3/TRBV12-4 | CASSRDRREKLFF | TGTGCCAGCAGCCGGGACAGGCGGGAAAAACTGTTTTTT
once | 13 | TRBD1 | TRBJ1-2 | TRBV2 | CASTVTGEDGYTF | TGTGCCAGCACCGTGACAGGGGAGGATGGCTACACCTTC
- | 10 | - | TRBJ2-7 | TRBV7-2 | CASSPPGQYF | TGTGCCAGCAGCCCGCCGGGACAGTACTTC
- | 21 | TRBD1 | TRBJ1-3 | TRBV11-2 | CASSSPRGQDRNGASGNTIYF | TGTGCCAGCAGCTCTCCTCGGGGACAGGACCGCAACGGGGCCTCTGGAAACACCATATATTTT
many | 15 | - | TRBJ2-6 | TRBV6-5 | CASKSSRLGANVLTF | TGTGCCAGCAAGTCCTCGCGCCTTGGGGCCAACGTCCTGACTTTC
many | 16 | - | TRBJ2-5 | TRBV7-8 | CASSLFRDTPRETQYF | TGTGCCAGCAGCTTATTCCGGGACACCCCCCGAGAGACCCAGTACTTC
many | 13 | - | TRBJ2-7 | TRBV19 | CASRPGPPYEQYF | TGTGCCAGTAGACCGGGACCCCCTTACGAGCAGTACTTC
- | 17 | - | TRBJ1-3 | TRBV10-3 | CASSSHHLRGYGNTIYF | TGTGCCAGCAGTTCCCATCACCTTCGGGGGTACGGAAACACCATATATTTT
few | 14 | TRBD1 | TRBJ1-1 | TRBV5-1 | CASSTGQGRTEAFF | TGCGCCAGCAGCACCGGACAGGGGCGCACTGAAGCTTTCTTT
- | 13 | - | TRBJ2-7 | TRBV28 | CAWTLGATYEQYF | TGTGCCTGGACTCTGGGGGCCACGTACGAGCAGTACTTC
few | 14 | TRBD1 | TRBJ1-5 | TRBV12-3/TRBV12-4 | CASSFMQGGQPQHF | TGTGCCAGCAGTTTCATGCAGGGGGGACAGCCCCAGCATTTT
- | 15 | TRBD2 | TRBJ2-7 | TRBV2 | CASRKPGLANHEQYF | TGTGCCAGCAGAAAACCGGGACTAGCGAATCACGAGCAGTACTTC
many | 15 | TRBD2 | TRBJ2-7 | TRBV10-3 | CAISLGLAGRDEQYF | TGTGCCATCAGCCTCGGACTAGCGGGACGCGACGAGCAGTACTTC
few | 14 | TRBD2 | TRBJ2-5 | TRBV11-2 | CASSFSGGPETQYF | TGTGCCAGCAGCTTTTCGGGAGGGCCGGAGACCCAGTACTTC
- | 13 | - | TRBJ1-2 | TRBV29-1 | CSAVRRPGYGYTF | TGCAGCGCCGTACGACGGCCTGGCTATGGCTACACCTTC
many | 14 | TRBD1 | TRBJ1-2 | TRBV6-5 | CASRTGAGDYGYTF | TGTGCCAGCAGGACAGGGGCGGGAGACTATGGCTACACCTTC
- | 14 | - | TRBJ1-5 | TRBV7-2 | CASSLGGAASPQHF | TGTGCCAGCAGCTTAGGGGGAGCCGCTTCACCCCAGCATTTT
- | 13 | - | TRBJ1-5 | TRBV6-1 | CASTRRVAEPQHF | TGTGCCAGCACCCGCCGGGTGGCGGAGCCCCAGCATTTT
many | 16 | TRBD1 | TRBJ2-2 | TRBV29-1 | CSVVTQGASDTGELFF | TGCAGCGTTGTAACCCAGGGGGCGTCGGACACCGGGGAGCTGTTTTTT
many | 15 | - | TRBJ1-6 | TRBV7-2 | CASSLVPDSYSPLHF | TGTGCCAGCAGCTTAGTTCCCGACTCGTATTCACCCCTCCACTTT
- | 15 | - | TRBJ1-3 | TRBV28 | CASSLAGVRGNTIYF | TGTGCCAGCAGTTTGGCTGGGGTGAGAGGAAACACCATATATTTT
- | 17 | - | TRBJ1-1 | TRBV12-3/TRBV12-4 | CASSSGGAVLMNTEAFF | TGTGCCAGCAGTTCTGGCGGGGCTGTCCTCATGAACACTGAAGCTTTCTTT
few | 13 | - | TRBJ2-6 | TRBV2 | CASGGEASNVLTF | TGTGCCAGCGGGGGAGAGGCTTCCAACGTCCTGACTTTC
many | 13 | TRBD1 | TRBJ1-2 | TRBV19 | CASSAQGADGYTF | TGTGCCAGTAGTGCACAGGGGGCTGATGGCTACACCTTC
- | 13 | TRBD1 | TRBJ1-2 | TRBV10-3 | CAISTGGFDGYTF | TGTGCCATCAGCACAGGGGGGTTCGATGGCTACACCTTC
- | 15 | TRBD1 | TRBJ1-1 | TRBV11-3 | CASSLRQGVNTEAFF | TGTGCCAGCAGCCTACGACAGGGTGTGAACACTGAAGCTTTCTTT
- | 14 | - | TRBJ1-1 | TRBV19 | CASSFQDGNTEASF | TGTGCCAGTAGTTTCCAAGACGGGAACACTGAAGCTTCCTTT
many | 14 | TRBD1 | TRBJ1-6 | TRBV20-1 | CSAPSDRGNSPLHF | TGCAGTGCTCCCTCCGACAGGGGGAATTCACCCCTCCACTTT
few | 14 | TRBD1 | TRBJ2-5 | TRBV20-1 | CSAPTGSHQETQYF | TGCAGTGCCCCGACAGGGTCCCACCAAGAGACCCAGTACTTC
- | 16 | TRBD1 | TRBJ2-7 | TRBV19 | CASSPLRGQGAYEQYF | TGTGCCAGTAGCCCACTCCGGGGACAGGGGGCCTACGAGCAGTACTTC
few | 15 | - | TRBJ1-2 | TRBV27 | CASKPKDALTYGYTF | TGTGCCAGCAAACCGAAAGACGCGCTTACCTATGGCTACACCTTC
- | 16 | - | TRBJ1-2 | TRBV7-2 | CASSHLARVTNYGYTF | TGCGCCAGCAGCCACCTAGCCCGGGTAACCAACTATGGCTACACCTTC
many | 14 | - | TRBJ1-2 | TRBV2 | CASDSGAQGYGYTF | TGTGCCAGCGACTCGGGGGCGCAGGGTTATGGCTACACCTTC
- | 16 | - | TRBJ1-6 | TRBV20-1 | CSASRDRSSYNSPLHF | TGCAGTGCTAGCCGTGACAGGAGCTCCTATAATTCACCCCTCCACTTT